Presented here are 24 T cell receptor beta chains from one specimen sequenced in a study of T cells in Graves' hyperthyroidism and ophthalmopathy. Amplified regions were TCR beta CDR3 sequences from RNA transcripts. A first-round RT-PCR of the TCR CDR3 used the HTBI primer set. TCRdb reprocessed the multiplex PCR reads via MiXCR and lists one record per CDR3 protein. There are over 650,000 distinct CDR3 sequences in the sample; less than 45% occur only once, and about 7.2% lies in the top ten. Sequenced: peripheral blood or thyroid tissue (not recorded which). These receptors came from an adult man with Graves' disease, either hyperthyroidism or ophthalmopathy (not recorded which).

The V and J genes are TRBV5-1 and TRBJ2-5; D tentatively reads TRBD1 or TRBD2 (5 bases each). V dropped 1 base and J dropped 3 bases, with 16 bases sitting between them. CDR1 SGHRS and CDR2 YFSETQ come from the germline V gene. The CDR3 covers 16 residues. This chain's CDR3 is CASSLNERWGKETQYF. The CDR3 DNA follows: TGCGCCAGCAGCTTGAACGAGCGGTGGGGGAAAGAGACCCAGTACTTC.

V usage is TRBV20-1 and J usage is TRBJ2-5, with TRBD1 matching over 8 bases. V lost 5 bases and J lost 4; bases outside the gene matches: 9. The CDR3 contains 14 residues. The V gene's germline CDR1 is DFQATT and CDR2 SNEGSKA (reference sequence). The CDR3 region has the DNA TGCAGTGCTTGGCCTGGACAGGGACGAGAGACCCAGTACTTC. It codes for CSAWPGQGRETQYF.

This clonotype showed up many times. This chain links TRBV24-1 with TRBJ2-5, with D perhaps being TRBD1 or TRBD2 (5 bases each). Germline loops: CDR1 KGHDR, CDR2 SFDVKD. The CDR3 is 13 amino acids. The V end lost 5 bases, the J end lost 5 bases, and 11 bases lay between the germline ends. CDR3 nucleotides: TGTGCCACCAGTGGCCAGGGACGGGAGACCCAGTACTTC. This gives the protein CATSGQGRETQYF.

This clonotype was counted between two and nine times. CDR3 DNA: TGCGCCAGCAGCCGCACAGGGCAAGAGCAGTACTTC. Translated, it gives CASSRTGQEQYF. J is TRBJ2-7 and V is TRBV5-1; weak D call: TRBD1 (6 bases). Germline loops: CDR1 SGHRS, CDR2 YFSETQ. V was clipped by 4 bases and J by 7 bases, with 12 bases between them. CDR3 length: 12 residues.

In the case of this clonotype: A much bigger clone sits one base away, suggesting this may be a read error. The chain is built from TRBV25-1 and TRBJ1-5; D ambiguous. The germline gives CDR1 MGHDK, CDR2 SYGVNS. The V end was cut by 3 bases, the J end by 0 bases, with 21 bases between. This CDR3 is built from 19 residues. For the CDR3, the DNA is TGTGCCAGCAGTGATTCAACGGACTTCAGCTTCGATAGCAATCAGCCCCAGCATTTT. Protein: CASSDSTDFSFDSNQPQHF.

V usage is TRBV19 and J usage is TRBJ2-2, with a possible D match to TRBD1 (6 bases). Trimming cost V 5 bases and J 3 bases, with 13 bases left between them. The CDR3 runs to 15 residues. Germline CDR1 is LNHDA and CDR2 is SQIVND (reference sequence). This CDR3 is CASSRYRDDTGELFF. The CDR3 DNA follows: TGTGCCAGTAGTCGCTACAGGGACGACACCGGGGAGCTGTTTTTT.

The rearrangement joins TRBV6-1 to TRBJ1-3; maybe TRBD1 (5 bases). Germline V gene sequence: CDR1 MNHNS, CDR2 SASEGT. This CDR3 contains 14 residues. Deletions cut 8 bases from V and 2 bases from J, with 13 bases between. The CDR3, as DNA: TGTGCCAGCGCGACACAGGAGACTGGAAACACCATATATTTT. It codes for CASATQETGNTIYF.

As concerns this clonotype: A much more abundant neighbour one base away suggests this may be a read error. V and J are TRBV7-8 and TRBJ2-7, with 10 bases matching TRBD2. Germline V gene sequence: CDR1 SGHVS, CDR2 FQNEAQ. The CDR3 runs to 14 residues. For the CDR3, the DNA is TGTGCCAGCAGCTGGACTAGCGGATCCTACGGGCAGTACTTC. It specifies CASSWTSGSYGQYF.

This clonotype was counted once. This chain uses TRBV10-3 with TRBJ2-7; no definite D call. The CDR3 extends over 9 amino acids. V was trimmed by 7 bases and J by 6 bases, leaving 4 bases between them. Germline CDR1 reads ENHRY; CDR2 reads SYGVKD. CDR3 sequence: CAIKLEQYF. CDR3 nucleotide sequence: TGTGCCATCAAGCTCGAGCAGTACTTC.

This clonotype was counted ten times or more. This chain connects TRBV7-2 to TRBJ1-6; tentatively, D is TRBD1 (5 bases). CDR3 length equals 13 residues. Germline CDR1 and CDR2: SGHTA and FQGNSA. Trimming pared 5 bases from V and 7 bases from J, leaving 9 bases between. The CDR3 DNA reads as TGTGCCAGCAGCAAAGGACACAATTCACCCCTCCACTTT. Translation gives CASSKGHNSPLHF.

The chain is built from TRBV9 and TRBJ2-5; possible D gene TRBD2, 6 bases. This CDR3 spans 16 amino acids. V lost 4 bases and J 4 bases, leaving 20 bases between the germline ends. CDR1 is SGDLS and CDR2 is YYNGEE in the germline V gene. CDR3 loop: CASSLDPGVFGETQYF. The CDR3 coding sequence is TGTGCCAGCAGCTTAGATCCGGGAGTGTTCGGAGAGACCCAGTACTTC.

Note on this clonotype: Compared with germline, one end of the junction differs, possibly owing to a read error. The rearrangement links TRBV10-3 to TRBJ2-6, with D possibly matching TRBD2 (6 bases). Germline V gene lookup returns CDR1 ENHRY and CDR2 SYGVKD. The CDR3 covers 17 residues. The CDR3, as DNA: TGTGCCAGCAGTTACCCCACCGGGGGCTCTGGGGCCAACGTCCTGACTTTC. Its protein is CASSYPTGGSGANVLTF.

J is TRBJ2-5 and V is TRBV7-9; a possible D gene is TRBD2 (6 bases). The V gene's germline CDR1 is SEHNR and CDR2 FQNEAQ (reference sequence). CDR3 length equals 16 residues. The germline V and J ends were trimmed by 1 base and 7 bases, with 19 bases remaining between them. The CDR3 spells CASSLEGTVAALTQYF. Here the CDR3 DNA reads TGTGCCAGCAGCTTAGAGGGGACTGTTGCGGCGCTGACCCAGTACTTC. The full variable domain, with the rest looked up from reference TRBV7-9 and TRBJ2-5, is DTGVSQNPRHKITKRGQNVTFRCDPISEHNRLYWYRQTLGQGPEFLTYFQNEAQLEKSRLLSDRFSAERPKGSFSTLEIQRTEQGDSAMYLCASSLEGTVAALTQYFGPGTRLLVL.

V usage is TRBV2 and J usage is TRBJ1-2; possible D gene TRBD1, 5 bases. The germline V gene has CDR1 SNHLY and CDR2 FYNNEI. V gave up 4 bases and J gave up 8 bases, with 17 bases separating them. The CDR3 is 14 amino acids. The CDR3 DNA reads as TGTGCCAGCAGTGCTAGTCCCGCAGGGATAGGCTACACCTTC. This translates into CASSASPAGIGYTF.

This clonotype has more than one count but fewer than ten. The rearrangement uses TRBV20-1 and TRBJ2-7; 7 bases match TRBD1. The J segment lost 0 bases and the V segment lost 6 bases, leaving 2 bases of the junction unmatched. Germline values: CDR1 DFQATT, CDR2 SNEGSKA (reference sequence). The CDR3 contains 12 residues. The CDR3 reads CSAQGHSYEQYF. The CDR3 DNA follows: TGCAGTGCACAGGGGCACTCCTACGAGCAGTACTTC.

With regard to this clonotype: The junction departs from the called germline gene at one end, perhaps through a read error. The V and J genes are TRBV24-1 and TRBJ1-5; possibly TRBD1 for D (6 bases). Germline V gene sequence: CDR1 KGHDR, CDR2 SFDVKD. The CDR3 extends over 13 amino acids. Here the CDR3 DNA reads TGTGCCACCAGTGTGGGCAGGGGTCAGTCCCAGCATTTT. Translation: CATSVGRGQSQHF.

The chain recombines TRBV29-1 with TRBJ1-2; D possibly corresponds to TRBD1 (5 bases). Germline V gene lookup returns CDR1 SQVTM and CDR2 ANQGSEA. Trimming removed 1 base from V and 4 bases from J, with 13 bases in between. The CDR3 totals 14 residues. Written as DNA, the CDR3 is TGCAGCGTTGAAGGGCGAGACAGCATCTATGGCTACACCTTC. Residues: CSVEGRDSIYGYTF.

This chain uses TRBV25-1 with TRBJ1-2; 7 nucleotides align to TRBD1. This CDR3 region has 12 residues. CDR1 is MGHDK and CDR2 is SYGVNS in the germline V gene. J gave up 6 bases and V 8 bases, and 6 bases lay outside the gene matches. The CDR3 nucleotides read TGTGCCAGCTTAGACAGGGCTCATGGCTACACCTTC. It codes for CASLDRAHGYTF.

J is TRBJ1-1 and V is TRBV5-6, with TRBD1 matching over 7 bases. Per the germline V gene, CDR1 is SGHDT and CDR2 is YYEEEE. J gave up 3 bases and V 4 bases, and 3 bases lay outside the gene matches. The CDR3 is 13 amino acids. CDR3 nucleotides: TGTGCCAGCAGCATACAGGGGTACACTGAAGCTTTCTTT. Translated, it gives CASSIQGYTEAFF.

The chain carries TRBV25-1 and TRBJ1-6, with D perhaps TRBD1 (6 bases). The ends were cut back, 2 bases at V and 7 bases at J, with 12 bases in the middle. Germline V gives CDR1 MGHDK, CDR2 SYGVNS. There are 15 residues in the CDR3. The CDR3 spells CASSEGHRENSPLHF. The CDR3 region has the DNA TGTGCCAGCAGTGAAGGCCACAGGGAGAATTCACCCCTCCACTTT.

The rearrangement uses TRBV24-1 and TRBJ2-5; a weak D match, TRBD2 (5 bases). V lost 2 bases, J lost 3 bases, and 12 bases lay in between. Looked up from germline, CDR1 is KGHDR and CDR2 is SFDVKD. This CDR3 comprises 15 residues. The CDR3 nucleotides are TGTGCCACCAGTGATTCCTCGCGGCGGGAAGAGACCCAGTACTTC. As protein: CATSDSSRREETQYF.

In this sample, this clonotype turned up a few times. The V gene is TRBV29-1, the J gene TRBJ1-1; D call uncertain. The CDR3 runs to 15 residues. V dropped 7 bases and J dropped 0 bases, with 18 bases sitting between them. In germline, CDR1 is SQVTM, CDR2 ANQGSEA. The CDR3 nucleotides read TGCAGCGCCTCAACCGTTCGGAACATGAACACTGAAGCTTTCTTT. It is translated as CSASTVRNMNTEAFF.

Only a few counts were recorded for this clonotype. The chain carries TRBV5-1 and TRBJ1-1, with 10 bases aligning to TRBD1. Germline trimming cut 0 bases from V and 5 bases from J; bases unmatched to any gene: 4. The germline gives CDR1 SGHRS, CDR2 YFSETQ. CDR3 length equals 15 residues. The CDR3 is CASSLGQGAETEAFF. As DNA, the CDR3 is TGCGCCAGCAGCTTGGGACAGGGGGCTGAGACTGAAGCTTTCTTT.

The chain couples TRBV7-6 to TRBJ1-5; D is unclear. The CDR3 extends over 14 amino acids. V was clipped by 1 base and J by 9 bases, with 13 bases between them. The germline V gene has CDR1 SGHVS and CDR2 FNYEAQ. CDR3 coding DNA: TGTGCCAGCAGCTTAGGGGTACAGCCGATGCCCCAGCATTTT. Translation: CASSLGVQPMPQHF.